The present T cell receptor beta chain was sequenced within a study of blood T cell repertoires in COVID-19. Whole-study context: T cells, B-cell-depleted T cells, or PBMCs supplied cDNA or gDNA.

The count of this clone is one. The CDR3 is made up of 17 amino acids. CDR1 and CDR2 (germline): LNHDA, SQIVND (reference sequence). V was pared by 3 bases and J by 6 bases, with 22 bases between. Under the authors' procedure: Amplification with reference gene primers provided the estimates of nucleated cell counts. The repertoire was sequenced with immunoSEQ multiplex PCR; TCRdb's copy has only in-frame clones and lacks some. V and J calls and clone size are copied from that table; D and trimming were computed from the DNA. The repertoire consists of around 68,000 clones, with approximately 91% occurring once and the leading ten covering 1.5% to 2%.

This chain uses TRBV19 with TRBJ2-3; D gene ambiguous. The specimen was peripheral blood. This TCR derives from a human donor in a cohort sampled during active COVID-19. Here the CDR3 reads CASSMRGEVSPPDTQYF. DNA of the CDR3: TGTGCCAGTAGTATGCGTGGAGAGGTATCCCCTCCGGATACGCAGTATTTT. The full variable domain, completed using reference TRBV19 and TRBJ2-3, is DGGITQSPKYLFRKEGQNVTLSCEQNLNHDAMYWYRQDPGQGLRLIYYSQIVNDFQKGDIAEGYSVSREKKESFPLTVTSAQKNPTAFYLCASSMRGEVSPPDTQYFGPGTRLTVL.